The 27 T cell receptor beta chains in this list originate from one sample, sequenced in a study of T cell responses to AZD1222 COVID-19 vaccine. Repertoires were generated with immunoSEQ multiplex PCR, while TCRdb's copy carries only in-frame clones and drops some. The sample yields approximately 150,000 clones, 92% seen once. Sequenced here: peripheral blood, sampled 28 days after the second AZD1222 dose. Source of these receptors: an adult who received the AZD1222 COVID-19 vaccine.

The genes are TRBV3-1 (or the pseudogene TRBV3-2) and TRBJ1-2; the match to TRBD1 covers 9 bases. The germline CDR1 and CDR2 sequences are LGHDT and YNNKEL (reference sequence). Trimming at V came to 2 bases and at J to 8 bases, leaving 3 bases not matched to a gene. The CDR3 is 13 amino acids. CDR3 in DNA: TGTGCCAGCAGCCAAAGACAGGGGGAAGGCTACACCTTC. It yields the protein CASSQRQGEGYTF.

The chain has TRBV3-1 (or the pseudogene TRBV3-2) and TRBJ2-7; TRBD1 matches at 9 bases. CDR3 size: 16 residues. Per germline, CDR1 LGHDT and CDR2 YNNKEL (reference sequence). V was pared by 4 bases and J by 0 bases, with 7 bases of the junction left unmatched. The CDR3 coding sequence is TGTGCCAGCAGCCTAGGGACAGGGTCAAGCTCCTACGAGCAGTACTTC. This codes for CASSLGTGSSSYEQYF.

The rearrangement uses TRBV7-6 and TRBJ2-7; D is possibly TRBD1 (5 bases). Germline CDR1 SGHVS, CDR2 FNYEAQ. The length of the CDR3 is 15 residues. The V end was cut by 0 bases, the J end by 2 bases, with 11 bases between. The CDR3 DNA is TGTGCCAGCAGCTTAGCCCCACAGGATACCTACGAGCAGTACTTC. It translates to CASSLAPQDTYEQYF. The full variable domain, its missing parts supplied by reference TRBV7-6 and TRBJ2-7, is GAGVSQSPRYKVTKRGQDVALRCDPISGHVSLYWYRQALGQGPEFLTYFNYEAQQDKSGLPNDRFSAERPEGSISTLTIQRTEQRDSAMYRCASSLAPQDTYEQYFGPGTRLTVT.

The rearrangement links TRBV5-1 to TRBJ2-1, with TRBD1 as a possible D gene (5 bases). Germline CDR1 reads SGHRS; CDR2 reads YFSETQ. Trimming removed 0 bases at V and 7 bases at J, with 14 bases between. This CDR3 spans 15 amino acids. The CDR3 here is CASSLAPKQANEQFF. Here the CDR3 DNA reads TGCGCCAGCAGCTTGGCCCCCAAACAGGCTAATGAGCAGTTCTTC. The complete variable domain, with remaining parts taken from reference TRBV5-1 and TRBJ2-1, reads KAGVTQTPRYLIKTRGQQVTLSCSPISGHRSVSWYQQTPGQGLQFLFEYFSETQRNKGNFPGRFSGRQFSNSRSEMNVSTLELGDSALYLCASSLAPKQANEQFFGPGTRLTVL.

The V gene is TRBV4-1, the J gene TRBJ2-7; a weak D match, TRBD1 (6 bases). Germline V gives CDR1 MGHRA, CDR2 YSYEKL. The CDR3 runs 15 residues. V gave up 2 bases and J gave up 3 bases, with 14 bases separating them. Written as DNA, the CDR3 is TGCGCCAGCAGCCAACCCGGAAGGGGGAACTACGAGCAGTACTTC. Translating gives CASSQPGRGNYEQYF.

The table lists this clone with a count of one. The CDR3 reads CASSVNNMNTEAFF. CDR3 bases: TGTGCCAGCAGCGTGAACAACATGAACACTGAAGCTTTCTTT. The chain is built from TRBV9 and TRBJ1-1, with D hard to call. The V end was cut by 2 bases, the J end by 0 bases, with 8 bases between. Germline V gene data show CDR1 as SGDLS and CDR2 as YYNGEE. The CDR3 consists of 14 residues. The full variable domain, its missing parts supplied by reference TRBV9 and TRBJ1-1, is DSGVTQTPKHLITATGQRVTLRCSPRSGDLSVYWYQQSLDQGLQFLIQYYNGEERAKGNILERFSAQQFPDLHSELNLSSLELGDSALYFCASSVNNMNTEAFFGQGTRLTVV.

The chain's CDR3 is CASSQTETESYEQYF. The CDR3 nucleotides read TGCGCCAGCAGCCAAACCGAGACGGAATCCTACGAGCAGTACTTC. This sequence joins TRBV4-1 and TRBJ2-7; D not resolved. The CDR3 runs to 15 residues. Germline CDR1 is MGHRA and CDR2 is YSYEKL. V was clipped by 2 bases and J by 1 base, with 12 bases between them.

This clone was detected only once. The V gene is TRBV27, the J gene TRBJ1-5; tentative D call: TRBD1 (6 bases). This CDR3 region has 17 residues. V was clipped by 3 bases and J by 1 base, with 16 bases between them. CDR1 and CDR2 (germline): MNHEY, SMNVEV (reference sequence). Here the CDR3 reads CASSFTGSVVSNQPQHF. The CDR3 DNA sequence: TGTGCCAGCAGTTTCACAGGGAGCGTGGTCAGCAATCAGCCCCAGCATTTT.

The rearrangement links TRBV12-5 to TRBJ1-6, with D uncertain. Trimming left V 1 base short and J 0 bases short, with 4 bases between. CDR3 length: 15 residues. The germline CDR1 and CDR2 sequences are LGHNT and FRNRAP. The CDR3: CASGLESSYNSPLHF. DNA for the CDR3: TGTGCTAGTGGTTTGGAGTCCTCCTATAATTCACCCCTCCACTTT.

This chain connects TRBV24-1 to TRBJ2-7; TRBD1 agrees at 8 bases. Germline CDR1 and CDR2: KGHDR and SFDVKD. J lost 5 bases, V lost 2 bases, and 7 bases had no gene match. The CDR3 loop spans 15 amino acids. The CDR3 bases are TGTGCCACCAGTGATTCCCGACAGGGGACCGACGAGCAGTACTTC. It is translated as CATSDSRQGTDEQYF.

This clone is a singleton in its sample. V is TRBV3-1 (or the pseudogene TRBV3-2) and J is TRBJ1-6; a possible D gene is TRBD1 (6 bases). This CDR3 comprises 17 residues. From germline, CDR1 is LGHDT and CDR2 YNNKEL (reference sequence). V lost 4 bases and J 0 bases, leaving 13 bases between the germline ends. CDR3 region: CASSPRGQSSYNSPLHF. Here the CDR3 DNA reads TGTGCCAGCAGCCCTCGGGGGCAGAGCTCCTATAATTCACCCCTCCACTTT.

The chain couples TRBV5-1 to TRBJ1-4, with a weak D call TRBD1 (5 bases). Germline V lookup: CDR1 SGHRS, CDR2 YFSETQ. This CDR3 spans 16 amino acids. Trimming took 6 bases from V and 0 from J, leaving 15 bases between them. CDR3 protein: CASTPQGPATNEKLFF. In DNA form, the CDR3 reads TGCGCCAGCACTCCGCAGGGCCCGGCAACTAATGAAAAACTGTTTTTT. Full variable domain (outside the CDR3, taken from reference TRBV5-1 and TRBJ1-4): KAGVTQTPRYLIKTRGQQVTLSCSPISGHRSVSWYQQTPGQGLQFLFEYFSETQRNKGNFPGRFSGRQFSNSRSEMNVSTLELGDSALYLCASTPQGPATNEKLFFGSGTQLSVL.

A single count supports this clone. This chain uses TRBV6-4 with TRBJ1-1, with no clear D. Trimming removed 2 bases at V and 4 bases at J, with 8 bases between. The CDR3 spans 13 residues. Germline V CDR1 and CDR2: MRHNA, SNTAGT. CDR3 DNA: TGTGCCAGCAGTGACCCCCCCGGCACTGAAGCTTTCTTT. Translation gives CASSDPPGTEAFF.

The chain combines TRBV7-8 with TRBJ1-2, with no clear D. CDR1 and CDR2 from the germline V gene are SGHVS and FQNEAQ. This CDR3 has 14 residues. V gave up 5 bases and J gave up 2 bases, with 12 bases separating them. The chain's CDR3 is CASSPMAGNYGYTF. CDR3 DNA: TGTGCCAGCAGCCCAATGGCCGGGAACTATGGCTACACCTTC.

CDR3 DNA sequence: TGCAGCGCCTCACAGGGGGTAGCGGCCTATGGCTACACCTTC. This gives the protein CSASQGVAAYGYTF. J is TRBJ1-2 and V is TRBV29-1, with 8 bases that match TRBD1. CDR3 length equals 14 residues. The junction had 11 bases not matched to a gene; V was cut back by 7 bases and J by 4 bases. From germline, CDR1 is SQVTM and CDR2 ANQGSEA.

This clone was seen only once. The rearrangement uses TRBV6-5 and TRBJ1-2, with D unresolved. Germline CDR1 reads MNHEY; CDR2 reads SVGAGI. This CDR3 contains 12 residues. Between the trimmed V and J ends, which lost 8 bases and 8 bases, there was a span of 15 bases. CDR3 loop: CASAASPGGYTF. The CDR3 DNA sequence: TGTGCCAGCGCAGCCTCTCCGGGGGGCTACACCTTC.

V gene TRBV12-3 or TRBV12-4 combines with J gene TRBJ2-5; 8 bases agree with TRBD1. This CDR3 comprises 13 residues. J gave up 4 bases and V 8 bases, and 6 bases lay outside the gene matches. CDR3 amino acids: CASSDRVVETQYF. DNA of the CDR3: TGTGCCAGCTCGGACAGGGTCGTAGAGACCCAGTACTTC.

V usage is TRBV2 and J usage is TRBJ1-6; no clear D. This CDR3 has 13 residues. Per the germline V gene, CDR1 is SNHLY and CDR2 is FYNNEI. The germline V and J ends were trimmed by 3 bases and 6 bases, with 6 bases remaining between them. CDR3 in DNA: TGTGCCAGCAGTGATTCGGGTAATTCACCCCTCCACTTT. Encoded protein: CASSDSGNSPLHF.

CDR3 sequence (DNA): TGTGCCTCCACATTGACAAATTGGAACACCATATATTTT. It codes for CASTLTNWNTIYF. The chain has TRBV30 and TRBJ1-3, with D unresolved. The CDR3 runs to 13 residues. V lost 7 bases, J lost 7 bases, and 17 bases lay in between. The germline V gene encodes CDR1 GTSNPN and CDR2 SVGIG (reference sequence).

This clone was recorded only once. The CDR3 region has the DNA TGTGCCAGCAGTCCCCTGACTAGCGGGGGCTCTGGGGCCAACGTCCTGACTTTC. Translated: CASSPLTSGGSGANVLTF. The chain has TRBV6-6 and TRBJ2-6, with TRBD2 identical over 12 bases. With V trimmed by 5 bases and J by 0 bases, 5 bases remained unmatched. CDR1 and CDR2 (germline): MNHNY, SVGAGI (reference sequence). The CDR3 is made up of 18 amino acids.

The gene calls are TRBV5-8 and TRBJ1-1, with TRBD1 matching over 7 bases. V trimming: 4 bases; J trimming: 10 bases; junction bases outside the gene matches: 10. Germline V lookup: CDR1 SGHTS, CDR2 YDEGEE. This CDR3 is built from 13 residues. For the CDR3, the DNA is TGTGCCAGCAGCCATAGACAGGGTTATGTAGCTTTCTTT. Translating it yields CASSHRQGYVAFF.

CDR3 sequence reads: CASSERSGRTDTQYF. DNA for the CDR3: TGTGCCAGCAGTGAACGAAGCGGGCGCACAGATACGCAGTATTTT. The chain is built from TRBV2 and TRBJ2-3, with D tentatively TRBD2 (6 bases). The CDR3 spans 15 residues. With 2 bases removed from V and 1 base from J, the gap between germline ends came to 10 bases. Looked up from germline, CDR1 is SNHLY and CDR2 is FYNNEI.

In DNA form, the CDR3 reads TGCGCCAGCAGATACGGAGGGACAGGGGGCTACGAGCAGTACTTC. Protein sequence: CASRYGGTGGYEQYF. This rearrangement joins TRBV10-2 to TRBJ2-7, with 11 bases lining up with TRBD1. CDR1 WSHSY and CDR2 SAAADI come from the germline V gene. The CDR3 runs 15 residues. The V and J ends lost 6 bases and 3 bases, in that order; junction bases with no gene match: 7.

The chain links TRBV13 to TRBJ1-4; D is unresolved. The germline V gene has CDR1 PRHDT and CDR2 FYEKMQ (reference sequence). This CDR3 is built from 12 residues. Trimming left V 3 bases short and J 5 bases short, with 4 bases between. The CDR3 nucleotides are TGTGCCAGCAGCTTGCAAAATGAAAAACTGTTTTTT. Its translation: CASSLQNEKLFF.

Only a few counts were recorded for this clone. The chain has TRBV5-4 and TRBJ2-5; 7 bases are shared with TRBD1. The CDR3 runs 14 residues. Germline CDR1 reads SGHNT; CDR2 reads YYREEE (reference sequence). With 0 bases clipped from V and 9 bases from J, the junction kept 8 bases outside the gene matches. For the CDR3, the DNA is TGTGCCAGCAGCTTGGAGGGCGGCCAGGGGGCCCAGTACTTC. Its protein product is CASSLEGGQGAQYF.

The chain joins TRBV7-2 to TRBJ1-1, with TRBD1 identical over 7 bases. From germline, CDR1 is SGHTA and CDR2 FQGNSA. This CDR3 is built from 14 residues. J lost 4 bases, V lost 0 bases, and 2 bases had no gene match. Here the CDR3 DNA reads TGTGCCAGCAGCTTAGCAGGGGGCAGCACTGAAGCTTTCTTT. Residues: CASSLAGGSTEAFF.

This chain joins TRBV7-9 and TRBJ1-4; D remains ambiguous. This CDR3 is built from 16 residues. V was pared by 3 bases and J by 3 bases, with 14 bases between. The germline V gene has CDR1 SEHNR and CDR2 FQNEAQ (reference sequence). This CDR3 is CASSLAITLPNEKLFF. CDR3 bases: TGTGCCAGCAGCTTGGCAATCACGCTGCCTAATGAAAAACTGTTTTTT. The full variable domain, in which reference TRBV7-9 and TRBJ1-4 provide the parts outside the CDR3, is DTGVSQNPRHKITKRGQNVTFRCDPISEHNRLYWYRQTLGQGPEFLTYFQNEAQLEKSRLLSDRFSAERPKGSFSTLEIQRTEQGDSAMYLCASSLAITLPNEKLFFGSGTQLSVL.